This T cell receptor (beta chain) was identified in a study of blood T cell repertoires in COVID-19. In the study overall: PBMCs, B-cell-depleted T cells, or T cells provided the cDNA or gDNA that made up the material.

This CDR3 is 15 amino acids long. V gave up 2 bases and J gave up 3 bases, with 14 bases separating them. Germline V gives CDR1 MNHEY, CDR2 SVGEGT. In the original workflow: Scientists estimated how many nucleated cells there were by amplifying reference gene primers. The table came from immunoSEQ multiplex PCR; TCRdb's copy has only in-frame clones and leaves some out. From that table come the V and J calls and clone size; the DNA was used to work out D and trimming. The repertoire includes around 120,000 clones, approximately 82% of them detected once, and approximately 5.8% sits in the top ten. Source material: peripheral blood. The source is an elderly man with active or convalescent COVID-19. The chain is built from TRBV6-2 or TRBV6-3 and TRBJ2-7; tentatively, D is TRBD2 (6 bases). In nucleotides, the CDR3 is TGTGCCAGCAGTTACGTCACGGGGGTGCGCTACGAGCAGTACTTC. Translating it yields CASSYVTGVRYEQYF.